The 21 T cell receptor beta chains in this list originate from one sample, sequenced in a study of cytomegalovirus exposure and HLA in healthy donors. Use of 60 Vbeta and 13 Jbeta primers characterized the PCR. Generated by immunoSEQ multiplex PCR, the TCRdb table keeps only in-frame clones and is missing some. The data show roughly 160,000 clones, 75% to 90% seen once. Sequenced input: PBMCs. These receptors came from a man aged 25-45 years in good health and CMV-seronegative.

The V call is TRBV28, the J call TRBJ1-1; D might be TRBD1 (6 bases). This CDR3 has 13 residues. V gave up 8 bases and J gave up 10 bases, with 20 bases separating them. Germline V gives CDR1 MDHEN, CDR2 SYDVKM. Here the CDR3 DNA reads TGTGCCAGCTCAACCCAGGCACAGGGTCGAGCTTTCTTT. Protein product: CASSTQAQGRAFF.

The genes are TRBV30 and TRBJ1-4; D not certain. This CDR3 contains 15 residues. V gave up 0 bases and J gave up 4 bases, with 12 bases separating them. Germline V lookup: CDR1 GTSNPN, CDR2 SVGIG (reference sequence). The CDR3 nucleotides are TGTGCCTGGAGTGTAGGAGGGAGCTTTAATGAAAAACTGTTTTTT. Translated: CAWSVGGSFNEKLFF.

The CDR3, as DNA: TGTGCCAGCAGTGAGCCAGGGCGTATGAAAGTAGACGAGCAGTACTTC. Its protein product is CASSEPGRMKVDEQYF. This sequence joins TRBV2 and TRBJ2-7; possibly TRBD1 for D (5 bases). This CDR3 spans 16 amino acids. Germline lookup yields CDR1 SNHLY and CDR2 FYNNEI. The ends were cut back, 3 bases at V and 5 bases at J, with 20 bases in the middle.

The V gene is TRBV6-6, the J gene TRBJ2-3; the D gene is possibly TRBD1 (7 bases). This CDR3 contains 14 residues. The V end lost 10 bases, the J end lost 7 bases, and 21 bases lay between the germline ends. Germline V gene data show CDR1 as MNHNY and CDR2 as SVGAGI (reference sequence). CDR3 sequence reads: CAIQQGGGIYTQYF. Here the CDR3 DNA reads TGTGCCATCCAGCAAGGAGGGGGCATTTATACGCAGTATTTT.

This clone was picked up a small number of times. The CDR3 coding sequence is TGTGCCAGCACCATCGGGACTAGCGGGACCCGGGCCAAAAACATTCAGTACTTC. Protein product: CASTIGTSGTRAKNIQYF. The chain couples TRBV28 to TRBJ2-4; 13 bases align to TRBD2. This CDR3 has 18 amino acids. The germline gives CDR1 MDHEN, CDR2 SYDVKM. Trimming took 7 bases from V and 1 from J; bases not matched to a gene: 10.

The V call is TRBV29-1, the J call TRBJ1-2; D uncertain. The CDR3 sequence is 14 residues long. The germline V gene encodes CDR1 SQVTM and CDR2 ANQGSEA. V dropped 0 bases and J dropped 5 bases, with 13 bases sitting between them. CDR3: CSVEDGSSRYGYTF. The CDR3 DNA reads as TGCAGCGTTGAAGACGGGTCCAGTCGTTATGGCTACACCTTC.

This chain uses TRBV9 with TRBJ2-7, with 7 positions matching TRBD2. The CDR3 sequence is 12 residues long. Trimming at V came to 3 bases and at J to 6 bases, leaving 3 bases not matched to a gene. Germline lookup yields CDR1 SGDLS and CDR2 YYNGEE. CDR3 sequence reads: CASSGLAGEQYF. The CDR3 region has the DNA TGTGCCAGCAGCGGGTTAGCGGGCGAGCAGTACTTC.

This chain uses TRBV7-9 with TRBJ2-5, with TRBD1 identical over 9 bases. The J call may be wrong; the DNA end is better matched by TRBJ2-7. CDR1 and CDR2 (germline): SEHNR, FQNEAQ (reference sequence). CDR3 size: 14 residues. CDR3 protein: CASSNRDRVYEQYF. The CDR3 DNA follows: TGTGCCAGCAGCAACCGGGACAGGGTCTACGAGCAGTACTTC.

The chain employs TRBV6-5 and TRBJ2-7; maybe TRBD2 (7 bases). Germline CDR1 is MNHEY and CDR2 is SVGAGI. This CDR3 is 13 amino acids long. Between the trimmed V and J ends, which lost 6 bases and 6 bases, there was a span of 15 bases. In DNA form, the CDR3 reads TGTGCCAGCAGGTCCCGGGGGGCGCCCGAGCAGTACTTC. This codes for CASRSRGAPEQYF.

This rearrangement joins TRBV27 to TRBJ2-7; a possible D gene is TRBD1 (5 bases). CDR3 length equals 14 residues. The V and J ends lost 3 bases and 3 bases respectively, with 12 bases between them. The germline CDR1 and CDR2 sequences are MNHEY and SMNVEV (reference sequence). CDR3 in amino acids: CASSLDRQYYEQYF. CDR3 nucleotides: TGTGCCAGCAGTTTGGATAGACAGTACTACGAGCAGTACTTC.

This clone was recorded only once. This rearrangement joins TRBV27 to TRBJ2-7; 7 nucleotides line up with TRBD1. V dropped 6 bases and J dropped 0; count of bases not matched to a gene: 11. Germline V gives CDR1 MNHEY, CDR2 SMNVEV (reference sequence). The CDR3 spans 16 residues. The CDR3 nucleotides read TGTGCCAGCAGCCCGGACAGGCGACTGAACTCCTACGAGCAGTACTTC. Amino acid sequence: CASSPDRRLNSYEQYF.

In nucleotides, the CDR3 is TGCGCCAGCAGCGAGGGACAGACAGGGGTACAGTCCCAGCATTTT. Protein: CASSEGQTGVQSQHF. The gene calls are TRBV5-1 and TRBJ1-5, with 8 bases identical to TRBD1. With V trimmed by 4 bases and J by 11 bases, 14 bases remained unmatched. The germline V gene has CDR1 SGHRS and CDR2 YFSETQ. This CDR3 has 15 residues.

The J gene is TRBJ2-7, the V gene TRBV21-1; TRBD2, as called in the table, went unchecked against the DNA. TRBV21-1 is a documented pseudogene. CDR3 length: 17 amino acids. CDR3 sequence reads: CASSKDRLTPGINEQYF. The DNA for the CDR3 is TGTGCCAGCAGCAAAGACAGACTGACACCGGGGATAAACGAGCAGTACTTC.

The table lists this clone with a count of one. The chain is built from TRBV6-5 and TRBJ2-1, with 7 bases that match TRBD2. Germline-derived CDR1 and CDR2 are MNHEY and SVGAGI. This CDR3 spans 16 amino acids. V trimming: 2 bases; J trimming: 5 bases; junction bases outside the gene matches: 9. The CDR3 nucleotides are TGTGCCAGCAGTTACGGGTTGACTAGCCTGCACAATGAGCAGTTCTTC. Translating it yields CASSYGLTSLHNEQFF.

The chain links TRBV11-1 to TRBJ1-1; 10 nucleotides agree with TRBD1. Unmatched junction bases numbered 6, after V lost 5 bases and J lost 0 bases. Germline V gene sequence: CDR1 SGHAT, CDR2 FQDESV (reference sequence). The CDR3 is 16 amino acids. The CDR3 here is CASSTDRGPMNTEAFF. The CDR3 bases are TGTGCCAGCAGCACCGACAGGGGGCCCATGAACACTGAAGCTTTCTTT.

The chain is built from TRBV5-8 and TRBJ2-3, with D perhaps TRBD1 (5 bases). The V end was cut by 2 bases, the J end by 0 bases, with 10 bases between. This CDR3 spans 15 amino acids. From germline, CDR1 is SGHTS and CDR2 YDEGEE. The CDR3 sequence: CASSFDSSSTDTQYF. CDR3 coding DNA: TGTGCCAGCAGCTTTGACAGCTCTAGCACAGATACGCAGTATTTT.

This chain links TRBV18 with TRBJ2-7; 7 bases match TRBD1. V shed 4 bases and J 5 bases; nucleotides not matched to a gene: 5. The CDR3 has 13 residues. Germline V lookup: CDR1 KGHSH, CDR2 LQKENI. The chain's CDR3 is CASSQKQGNEQYF. CDR3 bases: TGTGCCAGCTCACAGAAACAGGGGAACGAGCAGTACTTC.

V usage is TRBV10-3 and J usage is TRBJ2-7; D call uncertain. Trimming took 0 bases from V and 0 from J, leaving 9 bases between them. The CDR3 has 15 amino acids. Germline V lookup: CDR1 ENHRY, CDR2 SYGVKD. CDR3 sequence (DNA): TGTGCCATCAGTGAGTCGGAGTACGGCTCCTACGAGCAGTACTTC. Protein: CAISESEYGSYEQYF.

The genes are TRBV29-1 and TRBJ2-1; D is ambiguous. Germline CDR1 reads SQVTM; CDR2 reads ANQGSEA. The CDR3 covers 14 residues. V lost 6 bases to trimming and J lost 2 bases, with 14 bases between them. CDR3 protein: CSVPLPVTYNEQFF. CDR3 nucleotides: TGCAGCGTCCCCCTTCCGGTAACCTACAATGAGCAGTTCTTC.

This chain links TRBV5-1 with TRBJ2-7, with 10 bases lining up with TRBD2. The CDR3 is 13 residues long. Germline lookup yields CDR1 SGHRS and CDR2 YFSETQ. Germline trimming cut 6 bases from V and 5 bases from J; bases unmatched to any gene: 5. DNA for the CDR3: TGCGCCAGCAAAGCGGGAGGGCCCAACGAGCAGTACTTC. This gives the protein CASKAGGPNEQYF.

The chain joins TRBV11-2 to TRBJ2-7, with a weak D call TRBD2 (5 bases). V lost 6 bases to trimming and J lost 5 bases, with 32 bases between them. Germline lookup yields CDR1 SGHAT and CDR2 FQNNGV. This CDR3 contains 19 residues. The CDR3 is CASRSVRDPPQSTNDEQYF. CDR3 bases: TGTGCCAGCAGGTCGGTGAGGGATCCCCCTCAGAGTACTAACGACGAGCAGTACTTC.